This TCR beta chain derives from a study of OX40 agonist ivuxolimab in advanced cancers. Study information: Ivuxolimab, an antibody acting as an agonist of OX40 (CD134), was used to treat patients. Study findings and constraints: The specificity for antigen of the expanded peripheral T cells was not determined. Relative to CD4+ cells, CD8+ T cells on average had more expanded clones. Low clonal expansion, among the lowest seen, marked partial responders at 0.1-3.0 mg/kg.

This table comes from immunoSEQ multiplex PCR, and its TCRdb copy is limited to in-frame clones, with some not included. This table holds approximately 84,000 clones, under 95% found once. V lost 2 bases to trimming and J lost 7 bases, with 18 bases between them. From germline, CDR1 is SGHDT and CDR2 YYEEEE. The CDR3 totals 15 residues. As for this clone: Its antigen is still unknown.

Sequenced here: CD4+ or CD8+ T cells sorted from blood, sampled in a trial of the OX40 agonist ivuxolimab. This chain joins TRBV5-6 and TRBJ1-2, with D maybe TRBD1 (6 bases). This sequence was found in an adult with an advanced solid tumor such as melanoma, head and neck, liver or kidney cancer. The CDR3 loop is CASSLGMVRGGGYTF. CDR3 DNA sequence: TGTGCCAGCAGCTTAGGCATGGTCAGGGGCGGTGGCTACACCTTC.